This paragraph reports one T cell receptor beta chain. Its antigen is undetermined. This CDR3 has 11 amino acids. CDR1 is SQVTM, CDR2 ANQGSEA, per germline. These data are taken from a study of cytomegalovirus exposure and HLA in healthy donors. Study-wide findings and caveats: Most TCR sequences were rare, but some public TCRs occurred in many donors. The authors listed 150 to 200 TCR beta chains as cytomegalovirus-associated.

Clones were read by immunoSEQ multiplex PCR, and TCRdb kept only the in-frame ones, dropping some. The table has 150,000 to 200,000 clones, 65% to 90% seen once. The V call is TRBV29-1, the J call TRBJ2-7; 8 bases map to TRBD1. Sequenced material: PBMCs. The TCR originated in a woman under 30 in good health and CMV-seronegative. DNA of the CDR3: TGCGGAGTTGGGACAGGCCTCGAGCAGTACTTC. It translates to CGVGTGLEQYF.